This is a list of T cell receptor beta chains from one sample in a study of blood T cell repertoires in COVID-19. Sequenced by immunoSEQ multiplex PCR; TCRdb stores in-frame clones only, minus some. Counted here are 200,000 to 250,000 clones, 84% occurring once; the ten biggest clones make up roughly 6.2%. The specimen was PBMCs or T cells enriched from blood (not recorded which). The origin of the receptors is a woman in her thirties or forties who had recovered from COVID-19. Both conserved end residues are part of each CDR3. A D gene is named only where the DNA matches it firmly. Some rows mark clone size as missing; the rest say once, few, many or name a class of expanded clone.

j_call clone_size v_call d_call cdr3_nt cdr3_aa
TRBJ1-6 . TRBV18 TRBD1 TGTGCCAGCTCAAAACAGGGGGCTATAGGTTCGGCACCCCTCCACTTT CASSKQGAIGSAPLHF
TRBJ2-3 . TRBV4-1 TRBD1 TGCGCCAGCAGCCAAGGGCCACAGGGGGCCCGCACAGATACGCAGTATTTT CASSQGPQGARTDTQYF
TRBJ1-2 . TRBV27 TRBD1 TGTGCCAGCAGTTTAAGGTGGGACAGAAGAAACGGTGGCTACACCTTC CASSLRWDRRNGGYTF
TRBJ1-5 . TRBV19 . TGTGCCAGTAGAGGGACAAGCCGGACTCAGCCCCAGCATTTT CASRGTSRTQPQHF
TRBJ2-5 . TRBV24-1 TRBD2 TGTGCCACCAGTGACCCCGGACTAGCGGGAGGGCTCGGCCAAGAGACCCAGTACTTC CATSDPGLAGGLGQETQYF
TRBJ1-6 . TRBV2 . TGTGCCAGCAGTGTTTCCACGGGAATTTTTTCACCCCTCCACTTT CASSVSTGIFSPLHF
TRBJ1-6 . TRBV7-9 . TGTGCCAGCAGCTTAGAGGGGGAAACTAGTTCACCCCTCCACTTT CASSLEGETSSPLHF
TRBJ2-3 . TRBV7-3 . TGTGCCAGCAGCTTAGGGATTATTGGACTCGCTGCCCCCCTACTCACAGATACGCAGTATTTT CASSLGIIGLAAPLLTDTQYF
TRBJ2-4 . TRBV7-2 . TGTGCCAGCAGCTCGGGATCGGGGGGCTGGGCCAAAAACATTCAGTACTTC CASSSGSGGWAKNIQYF
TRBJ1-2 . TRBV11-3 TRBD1 TGTGCCAGCAGCAGGGACAGTTATGGCTACACCTTC CASSRDSYGYTF
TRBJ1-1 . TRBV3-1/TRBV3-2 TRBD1 TGTGCCAGCAGCCAAGGTCCGGGACAGGGGGGTCGAGCTTTCTTT CASSQGPGQGGRAFF
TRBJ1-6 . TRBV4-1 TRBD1 TGCGCCAGCAGCCTCCAACAGGGGACGGAGTCACCCCTCCACTTT CASSLQQGTESPLHF
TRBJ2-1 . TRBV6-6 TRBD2 TGTGCCAGCAGTCGCCTCGGACTAGCGGGGAGCAATGAGCAGTTCTTC CASSRLGLAGSNEQFF
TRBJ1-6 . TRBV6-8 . TGTGCCAGCACCGGAGGAGGGGACTATAATTCACCCCTCCACTTT CASTGGGDYNSPLHF
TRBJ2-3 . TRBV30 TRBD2 TGTGCCTGGGAGCTAGCGGGAGGACCGACAGATACGCAGTATTTT CAWELAGGPTDTQYF
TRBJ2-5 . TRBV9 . TGTGCCAGCAGCGTAGAGGCTAGCGCTCAAGAGACCCAGTACTTC CASSVEASAQETQYF
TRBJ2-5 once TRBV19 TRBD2 TGTGCCAGTAGTTCTGGGCGGACTAGCTTGGAAGAGACCCAGTACTTC CASSSGRTSLEETQYF
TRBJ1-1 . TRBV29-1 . TGCAGCGTGGGGAAGACTCTGTGGGGCAGTGAAGCTTTCTTT CSVGKTLWGSEAFF
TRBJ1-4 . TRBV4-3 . TGCGCCAGCAGCCAACTGGGGAGGGGGACAACTAATGAAAAACTGTTTTTT CASSQLGRGTTNEKLFF
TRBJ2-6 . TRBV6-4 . TGTGCCAGCAGTGACTCGATCCAGTCTGGGGCCAACGTCCTGACTTTC CASSDSIQSGANVLTF
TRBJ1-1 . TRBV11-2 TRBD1 TGTGCCAGCAGCTTAGAGACAGGGCCACCTTTCTTT CASSLETGPPFF
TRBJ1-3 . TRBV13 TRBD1 TGTGCCAGCAGCTGGGGGACAGCTGGAAACACCATATATTTT CASSWGTAGNTIYF
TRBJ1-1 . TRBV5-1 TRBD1 TGCGCCAGCAGCTTGGCAAAGGGGGCGGACACTGAAGCTTTCTTT CASSLAKGADTEAFF
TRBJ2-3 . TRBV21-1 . TGTGCCAGCAGCAAAGTTGGGACAGCCGGAGATACGCAGTATTTT CASSKVGTAGDTQYF
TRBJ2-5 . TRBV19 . TGTGCCAGTTCCCCGGGACAACTGAGAGAGACCCAGTACTTC CASSPGQLRETQYF
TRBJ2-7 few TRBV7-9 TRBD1 TGTGCCAGCAGCGCGGGACAGGGGTTCTACGAGCAGTACTTC CASSAGQGFYEQYF
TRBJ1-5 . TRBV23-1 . TGCGCCAGCAGTCTTGGAGGGCAGATCAATCAGCCCCAGCATTTT CASSLGGQINQPQHF
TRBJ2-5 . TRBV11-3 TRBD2 TGTGCCAGCAGCCCGGGACTAGCGGGATCGGGAGAGACCCAGTACTTC CASSPGLAGSGETQYF
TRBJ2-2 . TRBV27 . TGTGCCAGCAGTTTAAGGCTAGCCAACACCGGGGAGCTGTTTTTT CASSLRLANTGELFF
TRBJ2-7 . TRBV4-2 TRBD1 TGTGCCAGCAGCCAGTCTACCGGGACAGTATACGAGCAGTACTTC CASSQSTGTVYEQYF
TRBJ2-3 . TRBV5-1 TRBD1 TGCGCCAGCAGCTTGGGGGGACAGGGCCCCACAGATACGCAGTATTTT CASSLGGQGPTDTQYF
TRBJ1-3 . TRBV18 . TGTGCCAGCTCACGCACAGGAGACCTTGGAAACACCATATATTTT CASSRTGDLGNTIYF
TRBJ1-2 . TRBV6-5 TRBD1 TGTGCCAGCAGAACCGGGACAGGGATAGGCTACACCTTC CASRTGTGIGYTF
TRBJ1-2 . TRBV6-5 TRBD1 TGTGCCAGCAGTTACGTAGGGGACAGCTATGGCTACACCTTC CASSYVGDSYGYTF
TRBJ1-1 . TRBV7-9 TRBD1 TGTGCCAGCAGACCCCAGGGGGCGACTGAAGCTTTCTTT CASRPQGATEAFF
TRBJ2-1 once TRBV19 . TGTGCCAGTAGGGACTTAGGGACGAGGGGGGAGCAGTTCTTC CASRDLGTRGEQFF
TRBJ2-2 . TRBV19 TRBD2 TGTGCCAGTCTTCCGGGACTAGCGCACACCGGGGAGCTGTTTTTT CASLPGLAHTGELFF
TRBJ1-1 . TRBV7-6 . TGTGCCAGCAGCTTATCGACAGGTTCGAACACTGAAGCTTTCTTT CASSLSTGSNTEAFF
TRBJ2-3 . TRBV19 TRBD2 TGTGCCAGTACTCCCCTTGGGGGGGCAGATACGCAGTATTTT CASTPLGGADTQYF
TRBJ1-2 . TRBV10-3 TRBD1 TGTGCCATCAGATCGGACAGGGACTCTTATGGCTACACCTTC CAIRSDRDSYGYTF
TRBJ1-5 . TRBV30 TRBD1 TGTGCCTGGAGTGAAGGGTCAGGGGGGCAGCCCCAGCATTTT CAWSEGSGGQPQHF
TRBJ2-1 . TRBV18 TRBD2 TGTGCCAGCTCACCAGGACTAGCGACGGGTGAGCAGTTCTTC CASSPGLATGEQFF
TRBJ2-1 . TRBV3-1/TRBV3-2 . TGTGCCAGCAGCCAAGAGATATTTAGTAACAATGAGCAGTTCTTC CASSQEIFSNNEQFF
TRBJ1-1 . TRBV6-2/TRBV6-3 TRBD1 TGTGCCAGCAGTTACGCCGCGGCCGACAGGGCGAACACTGAAGCTTTCTTT CASSYAAADRANTEAFF
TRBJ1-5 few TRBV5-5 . TGTGCCAGCAGCTTGAAACATAGCAATCAGCCCCAGCATTTT CASSLKHSNQPQHF
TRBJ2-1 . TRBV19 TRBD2 TGTGCCAGTAGTACCTCAGGCGAGGGAGGGGTCTTAGTCTTC CASSTSGEGGVLVF
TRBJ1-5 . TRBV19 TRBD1 TGTGCCAGTAGCCCAACAGGGGGTCAGCCCCAGCATTTT CASSPTGGQPQHF
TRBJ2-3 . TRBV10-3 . TGTGCCATCAGTGTCGCAGATACGCAGTATTTT CAISVADTQYF
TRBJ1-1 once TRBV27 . TGTGCCAGCAGTATGTATTCCGGGACAAGAAATGAAGCTTTCTTT CASSMYSGTRNEAFF
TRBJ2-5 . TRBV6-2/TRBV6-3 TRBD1 TGTGCCAGCAGTTACGCCGACAGGGGTCAGACCCAGTACTTC CASSYADRGQTQYF
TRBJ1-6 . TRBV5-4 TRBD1 TGTGCCAGCAGTACGGACAGGGGTCGTCGCGGGCTTTCACCCCTCCACTTT CASSTDRGRRGLSPLHF
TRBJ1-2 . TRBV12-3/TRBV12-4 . TGTGCCAGCAGTTTTGGTGTGAGCTATGGCTACACCTTC CASSFGVSYGYTF